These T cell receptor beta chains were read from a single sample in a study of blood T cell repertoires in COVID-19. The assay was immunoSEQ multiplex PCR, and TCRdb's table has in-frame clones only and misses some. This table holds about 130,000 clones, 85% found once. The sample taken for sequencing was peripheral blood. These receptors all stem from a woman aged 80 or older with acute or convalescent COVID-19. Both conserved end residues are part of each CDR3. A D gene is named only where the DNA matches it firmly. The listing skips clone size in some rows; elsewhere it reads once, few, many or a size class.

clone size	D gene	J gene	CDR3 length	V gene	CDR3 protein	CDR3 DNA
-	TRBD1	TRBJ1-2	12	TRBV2	CASGRDRGGYTF	TGTGCCAGCGGAAGGGACAGGGGGGGCTACACCTTC
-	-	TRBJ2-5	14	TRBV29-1	CSVEGGGIGETQYF	TGCAGCGTTGAAGGGGGCGGGATCGGCGAGACCCAGTACTTC
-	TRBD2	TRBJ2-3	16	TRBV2	CASSGLAGGRTDTQYF	TGTGCCAGCAGTGGGCTAGCGGGGGGACGCACAGATACGCAGTATTTT
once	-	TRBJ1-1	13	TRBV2	CASKGGGGTEAFF	TGTGCCAGCAAGGGAGGGGGGGGCACTGAAGCTTTCTTT
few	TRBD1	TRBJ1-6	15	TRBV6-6	CASSDQGAGNSPLHF	TGTGCCAGCAGCGACCAGGGGGCGGGAAATTCACCCCTCCACTTT
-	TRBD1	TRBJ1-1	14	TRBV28	CASRQGAGATEAFF	TGTGCCAGCAGGCAGGGGGCGGGGGCCACTGAAGCTTTCTTT
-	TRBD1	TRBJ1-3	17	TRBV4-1	CASSRGMGQGARNTIYF	TGCGCCAGCAGCCGCGGTATGGGACAGGGGGCAAGAAACACCATATATTTT
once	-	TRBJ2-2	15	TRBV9	CASSPPRINTGELFF	TGTGCCAGCAGCCCCCCGCGAATAAACACCGGGGAGCTGTTTTTT
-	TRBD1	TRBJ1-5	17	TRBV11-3	CASSSPGQGIRGQPQHF	TGTGCCAGCAGCTCGCCGGGACAGGGGATTCGGGGTCAGCCCCAGCATTTT
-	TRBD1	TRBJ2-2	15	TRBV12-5	CASGVDRQGTGELFF	TGTGCTAGTGGTGTCGACCGACAGGGAACCGGGGAGCTGTTTTTT
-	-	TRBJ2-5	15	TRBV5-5	CASSLDVQGWETQYF	TGTGCCAGCAGCTTGGATGTACAGGGCTGGGAGACCCAGTACTTC
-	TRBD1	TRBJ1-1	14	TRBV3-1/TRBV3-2	CASSNRGGNTEAFF	TGTGCCAGCAGCAACAGGGGGGGAAACACTGAAGCTTTCTTT
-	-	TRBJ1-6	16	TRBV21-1	CASSSGDRVPNSPLHF	TGTGCCAGCAGCAGTGGGGACAGGGTTCCAAATTCACCCCTCCACTTT
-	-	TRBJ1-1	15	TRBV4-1	CASRRTAGIRTEAFF	TGCGCCAGCAGGAGGACAGCTGGCATACGGACTGAAGCTTTCTTT
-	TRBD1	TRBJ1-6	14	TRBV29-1	CSVTSGGFGSPLHF	TGCAGCGTCACTTCAGGGGGTTTTGGCTCACCCCTCCACTTT
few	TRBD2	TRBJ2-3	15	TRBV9	CASSGGLAGEDTQYF	TGTGCCAGCAGCGGGGGACTAGCGGGGGAAGATACGCAGTATTTT
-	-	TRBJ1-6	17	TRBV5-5	CASSFAHGRDFNSPLHF	TGTGCCAGCAGCTTTGCTCACGGCAGGGACTTTAATTCACCCCTCCACTTT
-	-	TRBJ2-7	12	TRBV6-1	CASSERGNEQYF	TGTGCCAGCAGTGAAAGGGGGAACGAGCAGTACTTC
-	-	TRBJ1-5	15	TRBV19	CASSRGPLGNQPQHF	TGTGCCAGTAGTAGGGGGCCCCTTGGAAATCAGCCCCAGCATTTT
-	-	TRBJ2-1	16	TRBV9	CASSAPGFSSYNEQFF	TGTGCCAGCAGCGCCCCCGGGTTTAGCTCCTACAATGAGCAGTTCTTC